This T cell receptor beta chain stems from a study of shared clonotypes between healthy human individuals. Whole-study results and caveats: The sole specimen, blood, was sampled, and tissue repertoires likely differ. When compared with the clonotypes that were shared by all four sorted-subset donors, the non-shared clonotypes turned out to have lower generation probabilities.

Positively selected for CCR7, the CD45RO-negative cells used as naive CD8 cells excluded terminally differentiated effector memory CD45RA+ cells. About this clone: Its antigen is not known.

The germline gives CDR1 MRHNA, CDR2 SNTAGT. The CDR3 is 16 amino acids. The ends lost 3 bases at V and 3 bases at J; junction bases unmatched: 11. Measured with immunoSEQ multiplex PCR; TCRdb has only the in-frame clones, and not every one. The repertoire holds about 2 million clones, with about 95% as singletons. The chain carries TRBV6-4 and TRBJ2-7; 7 bases fit TRBD1. The sequence was collected from a man in his late teens or twenties in good health. Material for sequencing was naive CD8+ T cells sorted from blood. The CDR3 bases are TGTGCCAGCAGTGAGCTCGCCGGGACAGAAATCTACGAGCAGTACTTC. Its protein product is CASSELAGTEIYEQYF.